This T cell receptor beta chain was identified during a study of cytomegalovirus exposure and HLA in healthy donors. Study-wide context: T cells numbering about 200 million yielded around 120 million unique TCR beta sequences in an earlier analysis.

Points on this clone: The antigen remains undetermined.

CDR3 length: 13 amino acids. In germline, CDR1 is MDHEN, CDR2 SYDVKM. Trimming left V 1 base short and J 13 bases short, with 13 bases between. The PCR ran on 60 Vbeta and 13 Jbeta primers. In the study's own analysis: Around 10 million of the 60 million to 90 million unique TCR beta chains counted in a later analysis were shared. Sequenced by immunoSEQ multiplex PCR; TCRdb stores in-frame clones only, minus some. Clone size and the V and J calls come from that table; the DNA yielded D and trimming. The repertoire includes roughly 230,000 clones, around 80% of them detected once, and less than 0.6% sits in the top ten. Whole-study findings and limits: The dataset shows that most TCR sequences were rare, while some public TCRs occurred in many donors. Information on immune exposure was restricted to one variable (CMV serostatus).

The sample comprised PBMCs. This clonotype originated in a boy younger than 18 in good health and CMV-seronegative. The chain couples TRBV28 to TRBJ1-4, with D possibly being TRBD1 (5 bases). The CDR3 DNA sequence: TGTGCCAGCAGTTTATCCGCACCGGGGGGACTGTTTTTT. This encodes CASSLSAPGGLFF.